This T cell receptor (beta chain) is drawn from a study of T-cell memory formation after mild COVID-19. General study findings and limits: Among CD4+ contracting clones, most were CM and EM, and CD8+ ones EMRA. Memory sampled before infection contained some responding clones, suggesting cross-reactive memory joined. Contracting clones from day 15 to 85 showed balanced CD4/CD8; later expanders favored CD4+.

Germline CDR1 reads MNHEY; CDR2 reads SVGAGI. The CDR3 extends over 14 amino acids. Trimming took off 7 bases at V and 0 bases at J, with 11 bases between the two ends. Note on this clonotype: Antigen: not known.

Constant-segment primers and 5'RACE yielded cDNA libraries for TCR alpha and TCR beta, each carrying sample barcodes and UMIs. TCRdb re-derived calls from the 5' RACE reads in MiXCR, one entry per CDR3 protein. This table has about 180,000 distinct CDR3 sequences, about a sixth appearing once. V is TRBV6-5 and J is TRBJ2-3, with D possibly being TRBD2 (5 bases). Sequencing used PBMCs or a T cell subset sorted from them (not recorded which). The sequence was obtained from an adult woman who had mild COVID-19 (a few samples of this study predate the infection). Cell type and time point are not known. CDR3: CASTELGSTDTQYF. The DNA of the CDR3 is TGTGCCAGCACCGAACTAGGTAGCACAGATACGCAGTATTTT.